One and the same sample provided the 16 T cell receptor beta chains below, sequenced in a study of shared clonotypes between healthy human individuals. Produced via immunoSEQ multiplex PCR; TCRdb's table is partial and in-frame only. Of about 2.3 million clones in the sample, roughly 93% were seen once. Sequencing was performed on naive CD4+ T cells from PBMCs. Subset denoted: CD45RA+ positively selected. All receptors come from a man between 18 and 35 years old in good health. Some clones in this sample may be carry-over from other donors' samples.

V gene TRBV7-9 combines with J gene TRBJ2-5, with 7 bases aligning to TRBD1. The CDR3 runs 14 residues. V shed 0 bases and J 5 bases; nucleotides not matched to a gene: 3. Germline loops: CDR1 SEHNR, CDR2 FQNEAQ (reference sequence). The CDR3 DNA sequence: TGTGCCAGCAGCTTAGCAGGGGGCGCGGAGACCCAGTACTTC. It yields the protein CASSLAGGAETQYF.

This clone was observed once. The V call is TRBV28, the J call TRBJ2-7, with D tentatively TRBD1 or TRBD2 (5 bases each). Trimming took 9 bases from V and 3 from J, leaving 12 bases between them. CDR3 length: 12 amino acids. Looked up from germline, CDR1 is MDHEN and CDR2 is SYDVKM. CDR3 sequence (DNA): TGTGCCAGTCGGGGCAGATACTACGAGCAGTACTTC. Amino acids: CASRGRYYEQYF.

The CDR3 region is CASSGNRDTYNEQFF. The CDR3, as DNA: TGTGCCAGCAGCGGCAACAGGGACACCTACAATGAGCAGTTCTTC. The V call is TRBV5-6, the J call TRBJ2-1; D is perhaps TRBD1 (6 bases). V lost 4 bases and J lost 2, with 13 bases in between. CDR3 length equals 15 residues. Germline loops: CDR1 SGHDT, CDR2 YYEEEE. The full variable domain, with the rest looked up from reference TRBV5-6 and TRBJ2-1, is DAGVTQSPTHLIKTRGQQVTLRCSPKSGHDTVSWYQQALGQGPQFIFQYYEEEERQRGNFPDRFSGHQFPNYSSELNVNALLLGDSALYLCASSGNRDTYNEQFFGPGTRLTVL.

The chain has TRBV4-3 and TRBJ2-5; D gene ambiguous. The ends were cut back, 1 base at V and 1 base at J, with 13 bases in the middle. The CDR3 is 16 amino acids. Germline V gene data show CDR1 as LGHNA and CDR2 as YSLEER. The CDR3 here is CASSQVSGLAQETQYF. CDR3 sequence (DNA): TGCGCCAGCAGCCAAGTCTCCGGGCTGGCCCAAGAGACCCAGTACTTC.

The chain is built from TRBV12-5 and TRBJ1-1; D is perhaps TRBD1 (6 bases). The length of the CDR3 is 12 residues. Germline CDR1 and CDR2: LGHNT and FRNRAP. Trimming removed 2 bases at V and 8 bases at J, with 9 bases between. CDR3 loop: CASGLLGGEAFF. CDR3 nucleotide sequence: TGTGCTAGTGGTTTGCTAGGGGGAGAAGCTTTCTTT.

This sequence joins TRBV6-1 and TRBJ2-2; 9 bases line up with TRBD2. Losses at the gene ends were 2 bases for V and 2 bases for J; bases not matched to a gene: 15. The CDR3 covers 20 residues. Looked up from germline, CDR1 is MNHNS and CDR2 is SASEGT. In nucleotides, the CDR3 is TGTGCCAGCAGTGAACCGCTAGGGCGTATTAGCGGGGGTAACACCGGGGAGCTGTTTTTT. Its translation: CASSEPLGRISGGNTGELFF.

V usage is TRBV11-1 and J usage is TRBJ2-1; TRBD2 aligns across 11 bases. Germline V gives CDR1 SGHAT, CDR2 FQDESV (reference sequence). CDR3 length equals 16 residues. Trimming cost V 3 bases and J 8 bases; bases outside gene matches: 9. The CDR3 DNA sequence: TGTGCCAGCAGCTTTCAACTAGCGGGAGTCGGCGATGAGCAGTTCTTC. It specifies CASSFQLAGVGDEQFF.

The rearrangement links TRBV18 to TRBJ2-2; 7 nucleotides line up with TRBD2. V was clipped by 5 bases and J by 5 bases; unmatched bases: 11. Germline V gives CDR1 KGHSH, CDR2 LQKENI. The CDR3 is 16 amino acids. CDR3 DNA: TGTGCCAGCTCAATAAATCAGCGGGAAGCGACCGGGGAGCTGTTTTTT. Translation: CASSINQREATGELFF.

The chain recombines TRBV27 with TRBJ2-1, with D possibly matching TRBD2 (6 bases). CDR1 and CDR2 (germline): MNHEY, SMNVEV (reference sequence). The CDR3 runs 15 residues. Trimming took 5 bases from V and 4 from J, leaving 15 bases between them. The CDR3 DNA reads TGTGCCAGCAGTCCGAGATTGCGGGATTACAATGAGCAGTTCTTC. This translates into CASSPRLRDYNEQFF.

The rearrangement uses TRBV9 and TRBJ2-3; D gene uncertain. V lost 0 bases to trimming and J lost 9 bases, with 14 bases between them. This CDR3 is built from 14 residues. Per germline, CDR1 SGDLS and CDR2 YYNGEE. The CDR3 sequence is CASSVGSRKETQYF. The CDR3 DNA is TGTGCCAGCAGCGTAGGGAGTCGGAAGGAGACGCAGTATTTT.

The V and J genes are TRBV7-2 and TRBJ2-7, with 9 nucleotides matching TRBD1. The CDR3 sequence is 16 residues long. The V and J ends lost 5 bases and 7 bases, in that order; junction bases with no gene match: 15. CDR1 is SGHTA, CDR2 FQGNSA, per germline. The CDR3 here is CASSIRTGELSREQYF. Written as DNA, the CDR3 is TGTGCCAGCAGCATAAGGACAGGGGAGCTTTCTCGGGAGCAGTACTTC.

The genes are TRBV7-8 and TRBJ1-5, with TRBD1 matching 10 bases. The V gene end was trimmed by 3 bases and the J gene end by 7 bases; junction bases not matched to a gene: 9. The CDR3 extends over 16 amino acids. Germline assignment: CDR1 SGHVS and CDR2 FQNEAQ. The CDR3 nucleotides read TGTGCCAGCAGCTTTAGTGACAGGGGGCTAGGGCAGCCCCAGCATTTT. Translation: CASSFSDRGLGQPQHF.

The genes are TRBV5-1 and TRBJ1-1, with D possibly being TRBD1 (5 bases). CDR1 is SGHRS, CDR2 YFSETQ, per germline. CDR3 length: 15 amino acids. With 4 bases removed from V and 4 bases from J, the gap between germline ends came to 17 bases. CDR3 amino acids: CASSPRGGSGTEAFF. CDR3 DNA sequence: TGCGCCAGCAGCCCCCGGGGGGGGAGCGGCACTGAAGCTTTCTTT.

The rearrangement uses TRBV5-1 and TRBJ2-1; TRBD2 might be the D (5 bases). The V gene's germline CDR1 is SGHRS and CDR2 YFSETQ. The CDR3 has 14 residues. V lost 4 bases, J lost 5 bases, and 13 bases lay in between. The CDR3 DNA follows: TGCGCCAGCAGCCAGCGGACGGGCAACAATGAGCAGTTCTTC. Translation: CASSQRTGNNEQFF. Looking up the rest from reference TRBV5-1 and TRBJ2-1 gives the full variable domain: KAGVTQTPRYLIKTRGQQVTLSCSPISGHRSVSWYQQTPGQGLQFLFEYFSETQRNKGNFPGRFSGRQFSNSRSEMNVSTLELGDSALYLCASSQRTGNNEQFFGPGTRLTVL.

The V gene is TRBV29-1, the J gene TRBJ1-3; D unclear. The CDR3 consists of 11 residues. Trimming took 6 bases from V and 4 from J, leaving 7 bases between them. CDR1 is SQVTM and CDR2 is ANQGSEA in the germline V gene. The CDR3 reads CSVETGNTIYF. The CDR3 nucleotides read TGCAGCGTCGAAACAGGAAACACCATATATTTT.

The chain is built from TRBV28 and TRBJ2-7; weak D call: TRBD1 (6 bases). The V and J ends lost 3 bases and 0 bases respectively, with 15 bases between them. The CDR3 runs to 16 residues. Germline V CDR1 and CDR2: MDHEN, SYDVKM. CDR3 sequence: CASSFHFQGFSYEQYF. The CDR3 DNA is TGTGCCAGCAGTTTTCATTTCCAGGGGTTCTCCTACGAGCAGTACTTC.